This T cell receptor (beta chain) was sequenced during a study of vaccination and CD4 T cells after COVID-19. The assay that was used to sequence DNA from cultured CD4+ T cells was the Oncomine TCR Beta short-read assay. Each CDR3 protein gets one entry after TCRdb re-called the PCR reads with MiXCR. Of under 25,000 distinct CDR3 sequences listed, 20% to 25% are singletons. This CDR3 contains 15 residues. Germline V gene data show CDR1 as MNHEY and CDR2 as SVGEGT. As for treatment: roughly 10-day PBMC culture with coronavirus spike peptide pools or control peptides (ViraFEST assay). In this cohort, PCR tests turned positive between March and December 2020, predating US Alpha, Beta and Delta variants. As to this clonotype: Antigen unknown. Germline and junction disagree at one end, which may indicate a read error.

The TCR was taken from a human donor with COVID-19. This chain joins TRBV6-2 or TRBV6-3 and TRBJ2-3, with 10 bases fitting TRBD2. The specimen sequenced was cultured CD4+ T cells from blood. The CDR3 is CASTLAGVDPDTRYF. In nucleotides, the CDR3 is TGTGCCAGCACGCTAGCGGGGGTAGATCCAGATACGCGGTATTTT.